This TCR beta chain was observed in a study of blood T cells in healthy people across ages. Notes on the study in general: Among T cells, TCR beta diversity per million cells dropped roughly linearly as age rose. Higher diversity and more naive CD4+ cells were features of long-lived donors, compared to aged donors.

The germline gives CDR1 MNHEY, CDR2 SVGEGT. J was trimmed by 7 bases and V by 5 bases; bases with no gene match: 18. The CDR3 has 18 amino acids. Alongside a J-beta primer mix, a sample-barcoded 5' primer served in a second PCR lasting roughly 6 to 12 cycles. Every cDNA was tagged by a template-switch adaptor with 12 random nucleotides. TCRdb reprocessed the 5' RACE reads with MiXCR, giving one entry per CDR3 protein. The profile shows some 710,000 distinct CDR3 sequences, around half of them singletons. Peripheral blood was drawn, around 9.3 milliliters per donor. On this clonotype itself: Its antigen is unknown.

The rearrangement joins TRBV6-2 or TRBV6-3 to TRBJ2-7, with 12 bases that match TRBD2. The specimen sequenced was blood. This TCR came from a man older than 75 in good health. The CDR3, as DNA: TGTGCCAGCAGTCCCCTGACTAGCGGGAGCGCCTATGGGAGTGAGCAGTACTTC. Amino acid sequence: CASSPLTSGSAYGSEQYF.